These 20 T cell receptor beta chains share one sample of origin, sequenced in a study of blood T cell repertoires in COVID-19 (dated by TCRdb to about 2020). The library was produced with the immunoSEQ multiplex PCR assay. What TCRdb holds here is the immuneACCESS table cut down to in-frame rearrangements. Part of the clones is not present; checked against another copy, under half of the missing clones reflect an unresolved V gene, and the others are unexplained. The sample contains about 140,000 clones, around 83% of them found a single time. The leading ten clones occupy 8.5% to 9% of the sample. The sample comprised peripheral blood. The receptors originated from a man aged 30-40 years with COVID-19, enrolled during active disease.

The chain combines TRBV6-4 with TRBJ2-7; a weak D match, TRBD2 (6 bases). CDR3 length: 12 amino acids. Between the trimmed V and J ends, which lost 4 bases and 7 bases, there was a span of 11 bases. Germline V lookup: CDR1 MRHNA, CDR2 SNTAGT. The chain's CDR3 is CASSATRPEQYF. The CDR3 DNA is TGTGCCAGCAGTGCGACTAGGCCGGAGCAGTACTTC.

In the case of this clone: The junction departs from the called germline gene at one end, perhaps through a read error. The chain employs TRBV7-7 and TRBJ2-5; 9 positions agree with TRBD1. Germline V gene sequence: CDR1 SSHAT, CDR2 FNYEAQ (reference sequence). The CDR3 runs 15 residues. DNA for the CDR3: TGTGCTAGCAGCCCTATCGACAGGGGGCAAGAGACCCAGTACTTC. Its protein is CASSPIDRGQETQYF.

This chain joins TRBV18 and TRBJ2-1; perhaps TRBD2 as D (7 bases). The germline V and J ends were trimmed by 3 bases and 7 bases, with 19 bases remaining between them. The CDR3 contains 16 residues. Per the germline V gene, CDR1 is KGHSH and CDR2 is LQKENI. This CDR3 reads CASSPKPGGPQNEQFF. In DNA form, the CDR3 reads TGTGCCAGCTCACCTAAACCCGGGGGGCCTCAAAATGAGCAGTTCTTC.

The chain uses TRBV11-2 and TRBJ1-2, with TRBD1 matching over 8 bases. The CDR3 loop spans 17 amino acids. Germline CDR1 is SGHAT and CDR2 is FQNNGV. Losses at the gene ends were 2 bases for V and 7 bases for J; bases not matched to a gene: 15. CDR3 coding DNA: TGTGCCAGCAGCTTATCTCAATCAGGGGGCGTAGTAGGTGGCTACACCTTC. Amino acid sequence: CASSLSQSGGVVGGYTF.

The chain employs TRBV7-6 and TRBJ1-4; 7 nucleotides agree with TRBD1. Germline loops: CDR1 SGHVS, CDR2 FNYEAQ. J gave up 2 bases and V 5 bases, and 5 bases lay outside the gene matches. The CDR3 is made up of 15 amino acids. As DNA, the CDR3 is TGTGCCAGCAGCCAAACAGGGGACACTAATGAAAAACTGTTTTTT. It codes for CASSQTGDTNEKLFF.

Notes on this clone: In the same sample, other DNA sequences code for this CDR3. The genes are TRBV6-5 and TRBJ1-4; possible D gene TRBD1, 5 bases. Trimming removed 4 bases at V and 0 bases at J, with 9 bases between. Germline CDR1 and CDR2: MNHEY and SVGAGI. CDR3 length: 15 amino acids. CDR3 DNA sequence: TGTGCCAGCAGTTTGGGGGGTGCAACTAATGAAAAACTGTTTTTT. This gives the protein CASSLGGATNEKLFF.

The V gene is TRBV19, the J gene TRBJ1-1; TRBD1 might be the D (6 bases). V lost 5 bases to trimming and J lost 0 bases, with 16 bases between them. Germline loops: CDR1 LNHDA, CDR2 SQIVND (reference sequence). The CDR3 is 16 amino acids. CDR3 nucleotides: TGTGCCAGTAGTTTCGGGGGGCGAACCCTGAACACTGAAGCTTTCTTT. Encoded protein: CASSFGGRTLNTEAFF.

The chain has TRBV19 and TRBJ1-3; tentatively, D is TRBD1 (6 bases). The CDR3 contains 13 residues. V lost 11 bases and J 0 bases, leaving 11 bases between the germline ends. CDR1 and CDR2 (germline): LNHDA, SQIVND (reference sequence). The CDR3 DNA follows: TGTGCCGTGGGGGCGTTCTCTGGAAACACCATATATTTT. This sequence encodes CAVGAFSGNTIYF.

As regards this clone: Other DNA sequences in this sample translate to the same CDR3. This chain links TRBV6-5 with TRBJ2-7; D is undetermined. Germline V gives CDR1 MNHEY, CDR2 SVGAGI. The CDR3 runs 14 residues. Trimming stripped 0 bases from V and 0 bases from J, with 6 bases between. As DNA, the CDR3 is TGTGCCAGCAGTTACTCGAGAGGCTCCTACGAGCAGTACTTC. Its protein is CASSYSRGSYEQYF.

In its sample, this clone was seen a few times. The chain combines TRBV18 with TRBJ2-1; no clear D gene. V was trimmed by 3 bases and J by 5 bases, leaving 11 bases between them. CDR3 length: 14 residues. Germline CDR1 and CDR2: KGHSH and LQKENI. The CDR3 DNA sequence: TGTGCCAGCTCACCCGGTCCCGAAAACAATGAGCAGTTCTTC. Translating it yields CASSPGPENNEQFF.

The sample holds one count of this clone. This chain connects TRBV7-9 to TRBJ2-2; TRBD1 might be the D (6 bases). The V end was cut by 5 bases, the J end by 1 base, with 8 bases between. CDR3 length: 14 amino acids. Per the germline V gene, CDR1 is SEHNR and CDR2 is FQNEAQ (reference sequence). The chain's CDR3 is CASSPTGNTGELFF. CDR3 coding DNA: TGTGCCAGCAGCCCGACAGGGAACACCGGGGAGCTGTTTTTT.

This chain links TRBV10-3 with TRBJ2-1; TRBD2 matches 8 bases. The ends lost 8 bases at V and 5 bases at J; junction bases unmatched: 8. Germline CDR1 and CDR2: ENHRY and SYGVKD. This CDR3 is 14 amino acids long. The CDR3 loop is CAIGSGSVNNEQFF. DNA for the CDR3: TGTGCCATCGGGAGCGGGAGTGTCAACAATGAGCAGTTCTTC.

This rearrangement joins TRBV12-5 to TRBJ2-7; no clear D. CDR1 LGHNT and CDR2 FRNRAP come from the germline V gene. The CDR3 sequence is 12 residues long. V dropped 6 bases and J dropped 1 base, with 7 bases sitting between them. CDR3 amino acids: CASGHTSYEQYF. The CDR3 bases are TGTGCTAGTGGCCACACGTCCTACGAGCAGTACTTC. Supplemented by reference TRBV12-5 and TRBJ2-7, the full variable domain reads DARVTQTPRHKVTEMGQEVTMRCQPILGHNTVFWYRQTMMQGLELLAYFRNRAPLDDSGMPKDRFSAEMPDATLATLKIQPSEPRDSAVYFCASGHTSYEQYFGPGTRLTVT.

For the CDR3, the DNA is TGTGCCAGCAGTTTGACTAGCGGGAGGGCCAGTGAGCAGTTCTTC. Translating gives CASSLTSGRASEQFF. The chain has TRBV27 and TRBJ2-1, with 14 bases that match TRBD2. Germline trimming cut 3 bases from V and 9 bases from J; bases unmatched to any gene: 4. The CDR3 has 15 residues. The V gene's germline CDR1 is MNHEY and CDR2 SMNVEV (reference sequence).

CDR3 in amino acids: CATSDSSTGGGGETQYF. The CDR3 nucleotides are TGTGCCACCAGTGATTCCTCGACAGGGGGCGGTGGAGAGACCCAGTACTTC. The chain couples TRBV24-1 to TRBJ2-5, with TRBD1 identical over 10 bases. This CDR3 is built from 17 residues. The J segment lost 4 bases and the V segment lost 2 bases, leaving 9 bases of the junction unmatched. The germline V gene encodes CDR1 KGHDR and CDR2 SFDVKD.

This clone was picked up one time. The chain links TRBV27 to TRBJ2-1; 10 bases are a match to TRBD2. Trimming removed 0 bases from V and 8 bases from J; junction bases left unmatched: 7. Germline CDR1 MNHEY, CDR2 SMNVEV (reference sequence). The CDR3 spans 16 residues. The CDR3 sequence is CASSLSRSGRFDEQFF. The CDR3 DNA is TGTGCCAGCAGTTTATCGCGTAGCGGGAGGTTCGATGAGCAGTTCTTC.

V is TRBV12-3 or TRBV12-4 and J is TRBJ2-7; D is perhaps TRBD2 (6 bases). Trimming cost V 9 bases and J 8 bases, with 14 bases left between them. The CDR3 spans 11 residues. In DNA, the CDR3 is TGTGCCAGTCACCAGGCGGGACAGCAGTACTTC. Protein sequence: CASHQAGQQYF.

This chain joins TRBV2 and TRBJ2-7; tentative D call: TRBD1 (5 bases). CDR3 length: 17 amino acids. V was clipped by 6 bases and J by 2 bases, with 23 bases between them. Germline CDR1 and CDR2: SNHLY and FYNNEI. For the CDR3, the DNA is TGTGCCAGCAGCATCTCCAGGGTCGTCCTCCCTACCTACGAGCAGTACTTC. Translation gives CASSISRVVLPTYEQYF.

The chain's CDR3 is CATSETGYTQYF. For the CDR3, the DNA is TGTGCCACCAGTGAGACAGGGTACACCCAGTACTTC. The chain uses TRBV24-1 and TRBJ2-5; the match to TRBD1 covers 7 bases. The CDR3 has 12 amino acids. Germline V gene lookup returns CDR1 KGHDR and CDR2 SFDVKD. V lost 4 bases to trimming and J lost 8 bases; unmatched junction nucleotides: 3.

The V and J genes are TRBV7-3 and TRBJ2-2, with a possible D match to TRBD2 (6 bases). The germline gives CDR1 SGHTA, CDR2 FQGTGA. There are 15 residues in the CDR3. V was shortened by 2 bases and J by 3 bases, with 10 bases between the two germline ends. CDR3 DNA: TGTGCCAGCAGCTTACAGGGAGGTTACACCGGGGAGCTGTTTTTT. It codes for CASSLQGGYTGELFF.